The present entry profiles one T cell receptor (beta chain) with its context. This specimen belongs to a study of blood T cells in healthy people across ages. Together with a sample-barcoded 5' primer, a J-beta primer mix was included in a second PCR lasting about 7 to 12 cycles. TCRdb re-analysed the 5' RACE reads in MiXCR, keeping a single row per CDR3 protein. In the table there are about 1.8 million distinct CDR3 sequences, about 49% of which are singletons. This CDR3 has 13 amino acids. V was shortened by 8 bases and J by 6 bases, with 16 bases between the two germline ends. Germline-derived CDR1 and CDR2 are SQVTM and ANQGSEA.

The source is a woman in her thirties or forties in good health. The chain couples TRBV29-1 to TRBJ1-4; D gene uncertain. Sequenced input: blood. CDR3 nucleotide sequence: TGCAGCACAACCGGGCCCCTGGATGAAAAACTGTTTTTT. Translating it yields CSTTGPLDEKLFF.